A single sample gave rise to the 29 T cell receptor beta chains below, sequenced in a study of cytomegalovirus exposure and HLA in healthy donors. Here immunoSEQ multiplex PCR was the method, and the copy in TCRdb shows in-frame clones only, minus some. The sample has some 170,000 clones, roughly 80% seen once; the top ten hold approximately 2%. The specimen was PBMCs. These receptors all stem from a man aged 30-40 years in good health and CMV-seropositive.

The chain employs TRBV11-3 and TRBJ2-2, with unresolved D. V shed 5 bases and J shed 7 bases, with 14 bases lying between them. The germline V gene has CDR1 SGHNT and CDR2 YENEEA. The CDR3 sequence is 14 residues long. The CDR3 spells CASSTVLRNGELFF. For the CDR3, the DNA is TGTGCCAGCAGCACCGTACTACGCAACGGGGAGCTGTTTTTT.

This sequence joins TRBV6-6 and TRBJ2-7; D is unclear. Deletions cut 2 bases from V and 2 bases from J, with 4 bases between. The CDR3 loop spans 12 amino acids. Germline assignment: CDR1 MNHNY and CDR2 SVGAGI (reference sequence). CDR3 coding DNA: TGTGCCAGCAGTTACGAGACCTACGAGCAGTACTTC. Translating gives CASSYETYEQYF.

The chain employs TRBV6-1 and TRBJ2-5; 7 bases align to TRBD2. Germline CDR1 MNHNS, CDR2 SASEGT. CDR3 length: 14 amino acids. V was clipped by 9 bases and J by 5 bases; unmatched bases: 12. CDR3 DNA: TGTGCCAGAGGGGTCGAGCGGGGAGGGGAGACCCAGTACTTC. This gives the protein CARGVERGGETQYF.

The chain links TRBV14 to TRBJ2-7, with TRBD1 matching over 10 bases. In germline, CDR1 is SGHDN, CDR2 FVKESK. The trim removed 4 bases at V and 0 bases at J, leaving 3 bases unmatched. The CDR3 consists of 15 residues. The CDR3 spells CASSRDRGGSYEQYF. In nucleotides, the CDR3 is TGTGCCAGCAGCCGGGACAGGGGAGGCTCCTACGAGCAGTACTTC.

This rearrangement joins TRBV7-8 to TRBJ1-1; TRBD1 matches at 9 bases. Germline values: CDR1 SGHVS, CDR2 FQNEAQ. The CDR3 runs to 17 residues. Trimming cost V 5 bases and J 1 base; bases outside gene matches: 11. CDR3 sequence reads: CASSPRAGQGPNTEAFF. The CDR3 DNA follows: TGTGCCAGCAGCCCAAGGGCCGGACAGGGGCCGAACACTGAAGCTTTCTTT.

The chain couples TRBV29-1 to TRBJ2-7; TRBD1 agrees at 7 bases. The germline V gene encodes CDR1 SQVTM and CDR2 ANQGSEA. The CDR3 has 13 amino acids. With V trimmed by 5 bases and J by 0 bases, 4 bases remained unmatched. As DNA, the CDR3 is TGCAGCGTTAGACAGGGAAGCTCCTACGAGCAGTACTTC. Protein: CSVRQGSSYEQYF.

The V gene is TRBV2, the J gene TRBJ2-7; D possibly corresponds to TRBD1 (6 bases). Trimming pared 6 bases from V and 2 bases from J, leaving 11 bases between. The CDR3 has 13 residues. Per the germline V gene, CDR1 is SNHLY and CDR2 is FYNNEI. As DNA, the CDR3 is TGTGCCAGCAGCGGGGACACAACCTACGAGCAGTACTTC. Amino acid sequence: CASSGDTTYEQYF.

This chain links TRBV15 with TRBJ2-7; 7 nucleotides line up with TRBD1. CDR1 and CDR2 (germline): LNHNV, YYDKDF (reference sequence). The CDR3 runs 15 residues. V shed 0 bases and J 2 bases; nucleotides not matched to a gene: 4. The CDR3 region has the DNA TGTGCCACCAGCAGAGATCCCCAGGGGGCCTACGAGCAGTACTTC. Its protein product is CATSRDPQGAYEQYF.

The chain has TRBV5-1 and TRBJ1-1, with 7 bases matching TRBD1. With V trimmed by 3 bases and J by 5 bases, 7 bases remained unmatched. Germline V gene lookup returns CDR1 SGHRS and CDR2 YFSETQ. This CDR3 spans 14 amino acids. The DNA for the CDR3 is TGCGCCAGCAGCTATAGGGCAGGGGGAACTGAAGCTTTCTTT. Protein: CASSYRAGGTEAFF.

The V and J genes are TRBV6-5 and TRBJ1-6; no clear D gene. The length of the CDR3 is 14 residues. V lost 0 bases and J lost 7, with 7 bases in between. The germline V gene has CDR1 MNHEY and CDR2 SVGAGI. CDR3 nucleotides: TGTGCCAGCAGTTACTCCCCAGTCAATTCACCCCTCCACTTT. This gives the protein CASSYSPVNSPLHF.

This clone appeared a single time. J is TRBJ2-3 and V is TRBV7-2; D possibly corresponds to TRBD1 (5 bases). From germline, CDR1 is SGHTA and CDR2 FQGNSA. This CDR3 comprises 14 residues. Trimming shortened V by 4 bases and J by 6 bases, and 14 bases separated the two germline ends. The CDR3 bases are TGTGCCAGCAGCTCAACCAGGGTGGGGGATACGCAGTATTTT. Its protein product is CASSSTRVGDTQYF.

The V call is TRBV14, the J call TRBJ2-7, with unresolved D. V lost 1 base to trimming and J lost 7 bases, with 20 bases between them. CDR3 length: 16 amino acids. Germline V gene lookup returns CDR1 SGHDN and CDR2 FVKESK. The CDR3 sequence: CASSQGNFRPLEEQYF. The CDR3 nucleotides are TGTGCCAGCAGCCAAGGCAACTTTAGACCTCTGGAGGAGCAGTACTTC. Together with reference TRBV14 and TRBJ2-7, the CDR3 gives the full variable domain: EAGVTQFPSHSVIEKGQTVTLRCDPISGHDNLYWYRRVMGKEIKFLLHFVKESKQDESGMPNNRFLAERTGGTYSTLKVQPAELEDSGVYFCASSQGNFRPLEEQYFGPGTRLTVT.

V gene TRBV29-1 combines with J gene TRBJ2-3; possible D gene TRBD2, 7 bases. The germline V gene has CDR1 SQVTM and CDR2 ANQGSEA. V lost 8 bases to trimming and J lost 3 bases, with 24 bases between them. This CDR3 is built from 16 residues. The CDR3 is CSYGRLRGQGTDTQYF. CDR3 sequence (DNA): TGCAGCTATGGGAGGTTGCGGGGGCAAGGGACAGATACGCAGTATTTT.

This clone appeared a few times. The rearrangement joins TRBV25-1 to TRBJ1-1, with a possible D match to TRBD1 (6 bases). Germline assignment: CDR1 MGHDK and CDR2 SYGVNS. CDR3 length: 13 residues. V lost 7 bases to trimming and J lost 1 base, with 10 bases between them. The CDR3 bases are TGTGCCAGCACATCGGGACAGAACACTGAAGCTTTCTTT. It encodes CASTSGQNTEAFF.

CDR3 sequence (DNA): TGTGCCAGTAGTATAGGTCCGCACCGCGATGGCTACACCTTC. As protein: CASSIGPHRDGYTF. V usage is TRBV19 and J usage is TRBJ1-2; D is ambiguous. The germline CDR1 and CDR2 sequences are LNHDA and SQIVND (reference sequence). The length of the CDR3 is 14 residues. V lost 1 base and J lost 6, with 12 bases in between.

V usage is TRBV29-1 and J usage is TRBJ2-5, with 8 positions matching TRBD1. V dropped 2 bases and J dropped 5; count of bases not matched to a gene: 13. The germline V gene has CDR1 SQVTM and CDR2 ANQGSEA. The CDR3 runs to 16 residues. CDR3 nucleotides: TGCAGCGTTGAACCAACAGGGGGTGGTACCCTTGAGACCCAGTACTTC. Its translation is CSVEPTGGGTLETQYF.

The chain uses TRBV29-1 and TRBJ2-3; 15 bases match TRBD2. The germline V gene has CDR1 SQVTM and CDR2 ANQGSEA. V lost 5 bases to trimming and J lost 8 bases; unmatched junction nucleotides: 8. The CDR3 totals 15 residues. DNA for the CDR3: TGCAGCGTTTCCAGGACTAGCGGGGGGGCGGGTACGCAGTATTTT. Its translation is CSVSRTSGGAGTQYF.

The CDR3 sequence is CATGTGNNSPLHF. The CDR3 bases are TGTGCCACCGGGACAGGGAATAATTCACCCCTCCACTTT. V usage is TRBV19 and J usage is TRBJ1-6, with TRBD1 matching 9 bases. In germline, CDR1 is LNHDA, CDR2 SQIVND (reference sequence). The CDR3 spans 13 residues. V trimming: 10 bases; J trimming: 5 bases; junction bases outside the gene matches: 3.

The CDR3 sequence is CASRHGLAGEETQYF. CDR3 DNA sequence: TGCGCCAGCAGACATGGGCTAGCGGGGGAAGAGACCCAGTACTTC. The chain recombines TRBV4-1 with TRBJ2-5; TRBD2 matches 10 bases. V gave up 6 bases and J gave up 3 bases; unmatched junction bases: 7. CDR3 length: 15 residues. Germline V gives CDR1 MGHRA, CDR2 YSYEKL.

The chain employs TRBV5-1 and TRBJ2-1; D possibly corresponds to TRBD2 (6 bases). Germline V gene lookup returns CDR1 SGHRS and CDR2 YFSETQ. The V end lost 0 bases, the J end lost 6 bases, and 7 bases lay between the germline ends. The CDR3 length is 13 residues. CDR3 coding DNA: TGCGCCAGCAGCTTGGTGCGGGGCAATGAGCAGTTCTTC. This translates into CASSLVRGNEQFF.

This chain joins TRBV10-1 and TRBJ2-1; D perhaps matches TRBD1 (5 bases). Germline CDR1 is WNHNN and CDR2 is SYGVQD (reference sequence). The CDR3 covers 17 residues. V lost 0 bases to trimming and J lost 10 bases, with 22 bases between them. The CDR3 spells CASSESPQGGGQEEQFF. The CDR3 coding sequence is TGCGCCAGCAGTGAGTCCCCCCAGGGTGGTGGGCAGGAGGAGCAGTTCTTC.

This chain connects TRBV5-5 to TRBJ2-1; 11 bases map to TRBD2. The J segment lost 6 bases and the V segment lost 4 bases, leaving 12 bases of the junction unmatched. Germline-derived CDR1 and CDR2 are SGHKS and YYEKEE (reference sequence). This CDR3 contains 17 residues. The CDR3 DNA follows: TGTGCCAGCAGCCCATATCCGGGACTAGCGGCGTTCAATGAGCAGTTCTTC. The encoded protein is CASSPYPGLAAFNEQFF.

The J gene is TRBJ1-5, the V gene TRBV19; 9 nucleotides line up with TRBD1. V was pared by 5 bases and J by 3 bases, with 5 bases of the junction left unmatched. The CDR3 runs to 15 residues. CDR1 LNHDA and CDR2 SQIVND come from the germline V gene (reference sequence). The CDR3 DNA reads TGTGCCAGTAGTTTCCGGGACAGGGCCAATCAGCCCCAGCATTTT. It is translated as CASSFRDRANQPQHF. Full variable domain (remainder filled in from reference TRBV19 and TRBJ1-5): DGGITQSPKYLFRKEGQNVTLSCEQNLNHDAMYWYRQDPGQGLRLIYYSQIVNDFQKGDIAEGYSVSREKKESFPLTVTSAQKNPTAFYLCASSFRDRANQPQHFGDGTRLSIL.

The CDR3, as DNA: TGTGCCAGCAGCCCCTGGACTAGAGTAGATACGCAGTATTTT. The encoded protein is CASSPWTRVDTQYF. The chain combines TRBV7-8 with TRBJ2-3, with 7 bases matching TRBD2. The CDR3 runs 14 residues. The V segment lost 5 bases and the J segment 5 bases; nucleotides outside the gene matches: 7. CDR1 is SGHVS and CDR2 is FQNEAQ in the germline V gene.

The rearrangement uses TRBV14 and TRBJ1-6; D might be TRBD1 (6 bases). This CDR3 has 15 residues. Looked up from germline, CDR1 is SGHDN and CDR2 is FVKESK. Trimming removed 2 bases from V and 10 bases from J, with 15 bases in between. The CDR3 coding sequence is TGTGCCAGCAGCCAAATTGGTACAGGGTGGTCACCCCTCCACTTT. Its protein product is CASSQIGTGWSPLHF. Using reference TRBV14 and TRBJ1-6 for the parts outside the CDR3, the full variable domain is EAGVTQFPSHSVIEKGQTVTLRCDPISGHDNLYWYRRVMGKEIKFLLHFVKESKQDESGMPNNRFLAERTGGTYSTLKVQPAELEDSGVYFCASSQIGTGWSPLHFGNGTRLTVT.

This clone was seen only a few times. This CDR3 reads CASSFGPAYEQYF. Written as DNA, the CDR3 is TGTGCCAGCAGCTTTGGGCCTGCCTACGAGCAGTACTTC. The chain is built from TRBV7-9 and TRBJ2-7; no firm D call. The CDR3 loop spans 13 amino acids. Per germline, CDR1 SEHNR and CDR2 FQNEAQ (reference sequence). The V gene lost 3 bases and the J gene lost 2 bases, with 8 bases spanning the gap.

This clone was counted a few times. V is TRBV30 and J is TRBJ2-1; 7 bases are shared with TRBD2. Germline V gene data show CDR1 as GTSNPN and CDR2 as SVGIG (reference sequence). The length of the CDR3 is 17 residues. With 0 bases clipped from V and 3 bases from J, the junction kept 11 bases outside the gene matches. CDR3 residues: CAWSVQSSGECYNEQFF. The CDR3 DNA follows: TGTGCCTGGAGTGTACAGTCCAGCGGGGAGTGCTACAATGAGCAGTTCTTC. Looking up the rest from reference TRBV30 and TRBJ2-1 gives the full variable domain: SQTIHQWPATLVQPVGSPLSLECTVEGTSNPNLYWYRQAAGRGLQLLFYSVGIGQISSEVPQNLSASRPQDRQFILSSKKLLLSDSGFYLCAWSVQSSGECYNEQFFGPGTRLTVL.

The chain is built from TRBV5-4 and TRBJ2-1; 10 bases fit TRBD2. CDR1 and CDR2 from the germline V gene are SGHNT and YYREEE (reference sequence). This CDR3 is 16 amino acids long. The V and J ends lost 4 bases and 8 bases, in that order; junction bases with no gene match: 12. CDR3 amino acids: CASSGRTSGLLDEQFF. In nucleotides, the CDR3 is TGTGCCAGCAGCGGACGGACTAGCGGCCTTTTGGATGAGCAGTTCTTC.

This sequence joins TRBV27 and TRBJ1-2; no firm D call. The CDR3 is 16 amino acids. CDR1 is MNHEY, CDR2 SMNVEV, per germline (reference sequence). Trimming removed 3 bases at V and 3 bases at J, with 17 bases between. CDR3 sequence: CASSFSATGSYYGYTF. In nucleotides, the CDR3 is TGTGCCAGCAGTTTTTCCGCAACCGGGAGCTACTATGGCTACACCTTC.